This is a list of T cell receptor beta chains from one sample in a study of T cell responses to AZD1222 COVID-19 vaccine. Using immunoSEQ multiplex PCR, the repertoire was profiled, and TCRdb retains in-frame clones only, with some absent. The sample yields roughly 120,000 clones, around 91% seen once. This material consisted of peripheral blood, taken 28 days after the second AZD1222 dose. Every receptor here comes from an adult who received the AZD1222 COVID-19 vaccine. Both conserved end residues are part of each CDR3. Each record gives: J gene, clone size, D gene, CDR3 length, V gene, CDR3 protein, CDR3 DNA. The D gene is left open where the match is weak. Only part of the rows carry a size: once, few, many, or a class if the clone is expanded.

j_call: TRBJ2-3; clone_size: NA; d_call: NA; cdr3_length: 13; v_call: TRBV7-3; cdr3_aa: CASARGSTDTQYF; cdr3_nt: TGTGCCAGCGCGCGGGGAAGCACAGATACGCAGTATTTT
j_call: TRBJ1-3; clone_size: NA; d_call: NA; cdr3_length: 18; v_call: TRBV7-9; cdr3_aa: CASSRPMQSGSSGNTIYF; cdr3_nt: TGTGCCAGCAGCCGCCCGATGCAGTCGGGGAGCTCTGGAAACACCATATATTTT
j_call: TRBJ1-5; clone_size: NA; d_call: NA; cdr3_length: 16; v_call: TRBV4-2; cdr3_aa: CASSQDTDRYNQPQHF; cdr3_nt: TGTGCCAGCAGCCAAGATACCGACAGGTACAATCAGCCCCAGCATTTT
j_call: TRBJ1-1; clone_size: NA; d_call: TRBD1; cdr3_length: 11; v_call: TRBV11-2; cdr3_aa: CASSLGQGGFF; cdr3_nt: TGTGCCAGCAGCTTAGGACAGGGAGGGTTCTTT
j_call: TRBJ1-2; clone_size: NA; d_call: NA; cdr3_length: 17; v_call: TRBV21-1; cdr3_aa: CASLLIGAGGGCYGYTF; cdr3_nt: TGTGCCAGCCTCTTGATTGGAGCGGGTGGGGGGTGCTATGGCTACACCTTC
j_call: TRBJ1-1; clone_size: NA; d_call: NA; cdr3_length: 14; v_call: TRBV19; cdr3_aa: CASSIVGGDTEAFF; cdr3_nt: TGTGCCAGTAGTATCGTTGGAGGGGACACTGAAGCTTTCTTT
j_call: TRBJ1-5; clone_size: NA; d_call: NA; cdr3_length: 13; v_call: TRBV9; cdr3_aa: CASSGTGGQPQHF; cdr3_nt: TGTGCCAGCAGCGGCACTGGGGGTCAGCCCCAGCATTTT
j_call: TRBJ1-3; clone_size: NA; d_call: NA; cdr3_length: 16; v_call: TRBV7-3; cdr3_aa: CASSLNTEAPGNTIYF; cdr3_nt: TGTGCCAGCAGCCTTAACACGGAGGCCCCTGGAAACACCATATATTTT
j_call: TRBJ2-7; clone_size: NA; d_call: NA; cdr3_length: 14; v_call: TRBV21-1; cdr3_aa: CASSYRDSSYEQYF; cdr3_nt: TGTGCCAGCAGCTACCGGGACAGCTCCTACGAGCAGTACTTC
j_call: TRBJ2-5; clone_size: NA; d_call: NA; cdr3_length: 10; v_call: TRBV20-1; cdr3_aa: CSVGVGTQYF; cdr3_nt: TGCAGTGTGGGGGTGGGGACCCAGTACTTC
j_call: TRBJ1-5; clone_size: NA; d_call: TRBD1; cdr3_length: 15; v_call: TRBV2; cdr3_aa: CASSAQGVSDQPQHF; cdr3_nt: TGTGCCAGCAGCGCACAGGGGGTAAGTGATCAGCCCCAGCATTTT
j_call: TRBJ2-2; clone_size: once; d_call: NA; cdr3_length: 13; v_call: TRBV9; cdr3_aa: CASSVEGAGELFF; cdr3_nt: TGTGCCAGCAGCGTAGAGGGGGCCGGGGAGCTGTTTTTT
j_call: TRBJ1-2; clone_size: NA; d_call: TRBD1; cdr3_length: 11; v_call: TRBV12-3/TRBV12-4; cdr3_aa: CASSGTGASNF; cdr3_nt: TGTGCCAGCAGTGGGACAGGGGCAAGTAATTTC
j_call: TRBJ1-1; clone_size: NA; d_call: NA; cdr3_length: 14; v_call: TRBV7-3; cdr3_aa: CASSPGRGRSEAFF; cdr3_nt: TGTGCCAGCAGCCCCGGTCGGGGTCGATCTGAAGCTTTCTTT
j_call: TRBJ2-1; clone_size: NA; d_call: TRBD2; cdr3_length: 16; v_call: TRBV9; cdr3_aa: CASSVVGTSGLDEQFF; cdr3_nt: TGTGCCAGCAGCGTAGTGGGGACTAGCGGCTTAGATGAGCAGTTCTTC
j_call: TRBJ1-1; clone_size: NA; d_call: NA; cdr3_length: 13; v_call: TRBV11-2; cdr3_aa: CASSLVGETEAFF; cdr3_nt: TGTGCCAGCAGCTTAGTAGGGGAAACTGAAGCTTTCTTT
j_call: TRBJ1-6; clone_size: NA; d_call: NA; cdr3_length: 13; v_call: TRBV28; cdr3_aa: CASSPNRDSPLHF; cdr3_nt: TGTGCCAGCAGTCCCAACAGGGACTCACCCCTCCACTTT
j_call: TRBJ2-2; clone_size: NA; d_call: TRBD2; cdr3_length: 15; v_call: TRBV10-3; cdr3_aa: CAISEEREHTGELFF; cdr3_nt: TGTGCCATCAGTGAGGAGCGGGAGCACACCGGGGAGCTGTTTTTT
j_call: TRBJ1-6; clone_size: NA; d_call: NA; cdr3_length: 12; v_call: TRBV4-2; cdr3_aa: CASSRTNSPLHF; cdr3_nt: TGTGCCAGCAGCCGAACCAATTCACCCCTCCACTTT
j_call: TRBJ2-7; clone_size: NA; d_call: TRBD2; cdr3_length: 15; v_call: TRBV5-8; cdr3_aa: CASSLLAASSYEQYF; cdr3_nt: TGTGCCAGCAGCTTGCTAGCGGCCAGCTCCTACGAGCAGTACTTC
j_call: TRBJ2-5; clone_size: NA; d_call: TRBD2; cdr3_length: 15; v_call: TRBV10-3; cdr3_aa: CAISGGLAVVETQYF; cdr3_nt: TGTGCCATCAGCGGGGGACTAGCGGTAGTTGAGACCCAGTACTTC
j_call: TRBJ1-5; clone_size: NA; d_call: NA; cdr3_length: 14; v_call: TRBV27; cdr3_aa: CANSMPGRNQPQHF; cdr3_nt: TGTGCCAACAGTATGCCAGGGCGCAATCAGCCCCAGCATTTT